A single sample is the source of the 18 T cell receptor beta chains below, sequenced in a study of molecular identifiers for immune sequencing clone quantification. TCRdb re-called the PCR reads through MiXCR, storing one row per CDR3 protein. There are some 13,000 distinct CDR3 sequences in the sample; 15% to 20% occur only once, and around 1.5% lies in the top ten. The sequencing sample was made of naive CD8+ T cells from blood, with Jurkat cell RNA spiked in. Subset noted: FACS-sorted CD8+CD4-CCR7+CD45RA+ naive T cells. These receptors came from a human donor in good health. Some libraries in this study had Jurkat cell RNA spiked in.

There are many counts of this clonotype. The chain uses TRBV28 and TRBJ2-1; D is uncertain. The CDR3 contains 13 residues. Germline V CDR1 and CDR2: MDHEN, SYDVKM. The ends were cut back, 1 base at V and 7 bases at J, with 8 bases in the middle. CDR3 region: CASSLLWGNEQFF. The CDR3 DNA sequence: TGTGCCAGCAGTTTATTATGGGGAAATGAGCAGTTCTTC.

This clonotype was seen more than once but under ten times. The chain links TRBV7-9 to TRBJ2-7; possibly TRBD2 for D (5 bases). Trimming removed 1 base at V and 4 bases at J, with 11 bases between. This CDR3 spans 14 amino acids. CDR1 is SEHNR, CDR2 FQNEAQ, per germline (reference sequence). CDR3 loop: CASSLDSSSYEQYF. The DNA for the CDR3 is TGTGCCAGCAGCTTAGATTCTAGCTCATACGAGCAGTACTTC.

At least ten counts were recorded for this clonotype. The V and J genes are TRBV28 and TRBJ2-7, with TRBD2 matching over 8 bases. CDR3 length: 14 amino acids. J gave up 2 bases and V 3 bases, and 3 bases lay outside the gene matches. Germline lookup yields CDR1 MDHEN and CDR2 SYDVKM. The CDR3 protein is CASSLTSEAYEQYF. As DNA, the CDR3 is TGTGCCAGCAGTTTGACTAGCGAGGCCTACGAGCAGTACTTC. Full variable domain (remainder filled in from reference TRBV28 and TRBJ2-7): DVKVTQSSRYLVKRTGEKVFLECVQDMDHENMFWYRQDPGLGLRLIYFSYDVKMKEKGDIPEGYSVSREKKERFSLILESASTNQTSMYLCASSLTSEAYEQYFGPGTRLTVT.

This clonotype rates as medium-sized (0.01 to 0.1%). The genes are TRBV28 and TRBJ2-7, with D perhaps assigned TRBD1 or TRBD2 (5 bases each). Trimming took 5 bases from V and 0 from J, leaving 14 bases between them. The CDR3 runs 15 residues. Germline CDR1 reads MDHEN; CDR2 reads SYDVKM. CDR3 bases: TGTGCCAGCAGTCCGATCCGGGACGACTCCTACGAGCAGTACTTC. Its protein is CASSPIRDDSYEQYF.

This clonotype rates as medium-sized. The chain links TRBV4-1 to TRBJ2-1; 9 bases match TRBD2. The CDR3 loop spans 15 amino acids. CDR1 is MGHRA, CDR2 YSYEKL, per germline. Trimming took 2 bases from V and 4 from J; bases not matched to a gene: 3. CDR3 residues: CASSQLAGAYNEQFF. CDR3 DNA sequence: TGCGCCAGCAGCCAATTAGCGGGAGCTTACAATGAGCAGTTCTTC.

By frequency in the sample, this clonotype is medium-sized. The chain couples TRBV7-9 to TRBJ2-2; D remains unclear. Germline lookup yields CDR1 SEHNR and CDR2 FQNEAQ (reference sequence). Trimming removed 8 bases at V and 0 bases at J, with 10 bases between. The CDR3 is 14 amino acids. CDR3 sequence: CASLPGANTGELFF. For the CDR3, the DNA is TGTGCCAGCCTACCAGGCGCGAACACCGGGGAGCTGTTTTTT.

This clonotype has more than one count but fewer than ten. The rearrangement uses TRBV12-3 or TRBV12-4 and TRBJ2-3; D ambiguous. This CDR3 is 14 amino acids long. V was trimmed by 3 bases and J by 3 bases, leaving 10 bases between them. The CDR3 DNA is TGTGCCAGCAGTTTTGGTGGAATGACAGATACGCAGTATTTT. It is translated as CASSFGGMTDTQYF.

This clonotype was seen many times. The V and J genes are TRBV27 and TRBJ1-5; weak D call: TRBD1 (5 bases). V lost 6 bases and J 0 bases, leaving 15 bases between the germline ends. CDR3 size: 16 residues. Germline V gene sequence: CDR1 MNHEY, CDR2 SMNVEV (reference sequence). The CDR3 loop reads CASRIGQGLSNQPQHF. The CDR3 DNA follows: TGTGCCAGCAGAATTGGGCAGGGTCTTAGCAATCAGCCCCAGCATTTT.

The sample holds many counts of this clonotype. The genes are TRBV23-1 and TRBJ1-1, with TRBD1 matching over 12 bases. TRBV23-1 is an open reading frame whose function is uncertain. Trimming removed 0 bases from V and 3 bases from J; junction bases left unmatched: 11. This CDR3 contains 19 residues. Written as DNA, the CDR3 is TGCGCCAGCAGTCAATCTTGCCGGGACAGGGGGCTTGTGGACACTGAAGCTTTCTTT. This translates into CASSQSCRDRGLVDTEAFF.

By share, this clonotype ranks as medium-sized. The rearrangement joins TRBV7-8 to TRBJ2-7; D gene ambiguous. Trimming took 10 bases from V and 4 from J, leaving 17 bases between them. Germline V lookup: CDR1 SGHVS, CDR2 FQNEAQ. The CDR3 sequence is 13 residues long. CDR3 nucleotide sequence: TGTGCCACCCGCCACGCCCCGTCGTACGAGCAGTACTTC. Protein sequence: CATRHAPSYEQYF.

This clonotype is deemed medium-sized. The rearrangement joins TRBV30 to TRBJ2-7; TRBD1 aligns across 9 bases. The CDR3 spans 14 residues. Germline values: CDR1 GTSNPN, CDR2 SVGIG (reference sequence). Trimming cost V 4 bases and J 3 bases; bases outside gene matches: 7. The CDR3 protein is CAWTPGTGIYEQYF. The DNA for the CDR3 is TGTGCCTGGACGCCCGGGACAGGGATCTACGAGCAGTACTTC.

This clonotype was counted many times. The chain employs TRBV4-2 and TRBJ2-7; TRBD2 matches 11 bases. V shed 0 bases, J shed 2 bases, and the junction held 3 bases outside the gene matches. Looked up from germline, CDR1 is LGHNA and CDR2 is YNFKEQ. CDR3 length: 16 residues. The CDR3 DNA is TGTGCCAGCAGCCAAGATATAGCGGGAGGGCCCTACGAGCAGTACTTC. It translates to CASSQDIAGGPYEQYF.

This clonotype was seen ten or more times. CDR3 loop: CASSLAGNTEAFF. As DNA, the CDR3 is TGTGCCAGCAGTTTAGCGGGAAACACTGAAGCTTTCTTT. This chain connects TRBV12-3 or TRBV12-4 to TRBJ1-1; D call uncertain. This CDR3 is 13 amino acids long. Trimming removed 0 bases at V and 2 bases at J, with 4 bases between.

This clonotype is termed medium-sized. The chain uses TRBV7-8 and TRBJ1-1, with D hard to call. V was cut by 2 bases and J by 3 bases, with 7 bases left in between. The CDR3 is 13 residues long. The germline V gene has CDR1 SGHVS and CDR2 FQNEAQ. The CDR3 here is CASSLQHYTEAFF. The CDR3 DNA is TGTGCCAGCAGCTTACAACATTACACTGAAGCTTTCTTT.

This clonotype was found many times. CDR3 DNA: TGTGCCAGCAGCCCCGGGCCCCCCGCTAGCGCCAGCTCCTACAATGAGCAGTTCTTC. Translation gives CASSPGPPASASSYNEQFF. V usage is TRBV5-4 and J usage is TRBJ2-1, with a possible D match to TRBD2 (6 bases). V was clipped by 4 bases and J by 0 bases, with 23 bases between them. The CDR3 spans 19 residues. CDR1 is SGHNT and CDR2 is YYREEE in the germline V gene (reference sequence).

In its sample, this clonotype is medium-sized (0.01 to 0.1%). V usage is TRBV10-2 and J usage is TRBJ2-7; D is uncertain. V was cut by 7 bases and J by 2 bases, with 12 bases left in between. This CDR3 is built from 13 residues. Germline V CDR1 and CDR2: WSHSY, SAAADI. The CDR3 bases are TGCGCCAGCACCGAGACTGTTACCTACGAGCAGTACTTC. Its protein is CASTETVTYEQYF.

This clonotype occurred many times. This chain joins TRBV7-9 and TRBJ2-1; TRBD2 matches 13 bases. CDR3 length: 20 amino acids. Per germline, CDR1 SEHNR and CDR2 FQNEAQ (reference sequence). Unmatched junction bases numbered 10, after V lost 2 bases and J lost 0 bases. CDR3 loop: CASSLPTSGRQKSSYNEQFF. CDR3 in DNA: TGTGCCAGCAGCTTACCGACTAGCGGGAGGCAAAAAAGCTCCTACAATGAGCAGTTCTTC.

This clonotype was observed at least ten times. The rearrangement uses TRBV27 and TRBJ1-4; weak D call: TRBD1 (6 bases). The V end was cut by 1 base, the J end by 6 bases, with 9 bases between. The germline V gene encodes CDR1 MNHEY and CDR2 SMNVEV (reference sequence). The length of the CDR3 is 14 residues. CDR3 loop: CASSLWQGHEKLFF. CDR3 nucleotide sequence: TGTGCCAGCAGTTTATGGCAGGGGCATGAAAAACTGTTTTTT.